Shown below are 10 T cell receptor beta chains from a single sample sequenced in a study of technical replicates of blood from a few donors. The method was immunoSEQ multiplex PCR; TCRdb's version includes in-frame clones alone and lacks a portion of them. The sample consists of about 13,000 clones, approximately 83% of them appearing once. The sample taken for sequencing was PBMCs. The origin of the receptors is a human donor in good health.

This clone was seen only once. The CDR3 here is CASSDRAGDTQYF. CDR3 DNA sequence: TGTGCCAGTAGCGACAGGGCTGGAGATACGCAGTATTTT. The gene calls are TRBV19 and TRBJ2-3; 7 nucleotides line up with TRBD1. In germline, CDR1 is LNHDA, CDR2 SQIVND (reference sequence). V was pared by 6 bases and J by 5 bases, with 5 bases of the junction left unmatched. The length of the CDR3 is 13 residues.

V gene TRBV29-1 combines with J gene TRBJ1-1, with a weak D call TRBD1 (6 bases). This CDR3 is built from 13 residues. Germline CDR1 is SQVTM and CDR2 is ANQGSEA. Trimming pared 4 bases from V and 2 bases from J, leaving 11 bases between. The CDR3 spells CSVATGLNTEAFF. The CDR3 nucleotides read TGCAGCGTTGCAACAGGGCTTAACACTGAAGCTTTCTTT.

The chain links TRBV5-1 to TRBJ1-2; 7 bases match TRBD1. V shed 0 bases, J shed 7 bases, and the junction held 12 bases outside the gene matches. CDR1 and CDR2 (germline): SGHRS, YFSETQ. This CDR3 region has 16 residues. CDR3 residues: CASSLEGFRGAGGYTF. CDR3 nucleotides: TGCGCCAGCAGCTTGGAAGGATTCAGGGGGGCTGGTGGCTACACCTTC.

The J gene is TRBJ2-1, the V gene TRBV6-1; 8 bases are a match to TRBD2. With V trimmed by 5 bases and J by 6 bases, 6 bases remained unmatched. This CDR3 is built from 14 residues. Germline-derived CDR1 and CDR2 are MNHNS and SASEGT. CDR3 amino acids: CASSRTSKSNEQFF. The CDR3 coding sequence is TGTGCCAGCAGTCGGACTAGCAAGAGCAATGAGCAGTTCTTC.

The table lists this clone with a count of one. The V call is TRBV7-7, the J call TRBJ2-5, with D possibly being TRBD2 (6 bases). This CDR3 region has 14 residues. Germline values: CDR1 SSHAT, CDR2 FNYEAQ (reference sequence). Between the trimmed V and J ends, which lost 5 bases and 5 bases, there was a span of 15 bases. CDR3 nucleotide sequence: TGTGCCAGCAGCACCGGGAGCGTAGAGGAGACCCAGTACTTC. Amino acids: CASSTGSVEETQYF.

The rearrangement uses TRBV5-1 and TRBJ1-1; D not resolved. The germline V gene encodes CDR1 SGHRS and CDR2 YFSETQ. This CDR3 spans 14 amino acids. V shed 9 bases and J shed 3 bases, with 18 bases lying between them. CDR3 residues: CAIFPLTGYTEAFF. The CDR3 DNA is TGCGCCATCTTCCCCCTTACGGGGTACACTGAAGCTTTCTTT.

The rearrangement uses TRBV7-3 and TRBJ2-7, with 11 bases identical to TRBD1. With V trimmed by 4 bases and J by 4 bases, 6 bases remained unmatched. CDR1 SGHTA and CDR2 FQGTGA come from the germline V gene. This CDR3 has 15 amino acids. The CDR3 nucleotides read TGTGCCAGCAGCTATACCGGGACAGGGGGATACGAGCAGTACTTC. It codes for CASSYTGTGGYEQYF.

The chain employs TRBV2 and TRBJ2-7, with TRBD1 identical over 8 bases. Unmatched junction bases numbered 10, after V lost 8 bases and J lost 4 bases. The CDR3 contains 14 residues. Germline loops: CDR1 SNHLY, CDR2 FYNNEI. Written as DNA, the CDR3 is TGTGCCAGCGCCGCCGCGACAGGGGTTTACGAGCAGTACTTC. This gives the protein CASAAATGVYEQYF.

The chain carries TRBV5-1 and TRBJ1-2, with D unclear. V was trimmed by 4 bases and J by 0 bases, leaving 7 bases between them. The CDR3 extends over 13 amino acids. In germline, CDR1 is SGHRS, CDR2 YFSETQ. The CDR3 spells CASSPGANYGYTF. The CDR3 DNA follows: TGCGCCAGCAGCCCCGGGGCTAACTATGGCTACACCTTC.

The CDR3 DNA reads TGTGCCAGCAGCTTAGCACGCCAGGGGGCGAACGAGCAGTACTTC. Its translation: CASSLARQGANEQYF. This chain uses TRBV7-8 with TRBJ2-7; TRBD1 aligns across 8 bases. V lost 0 bases to trimming and J lost 5 bases; unmatched junction nucleotides: 6. The length of the CDR3 is 15 residues. Germline CDR1 is SGHVS and CDR2 is FQNEAQ.